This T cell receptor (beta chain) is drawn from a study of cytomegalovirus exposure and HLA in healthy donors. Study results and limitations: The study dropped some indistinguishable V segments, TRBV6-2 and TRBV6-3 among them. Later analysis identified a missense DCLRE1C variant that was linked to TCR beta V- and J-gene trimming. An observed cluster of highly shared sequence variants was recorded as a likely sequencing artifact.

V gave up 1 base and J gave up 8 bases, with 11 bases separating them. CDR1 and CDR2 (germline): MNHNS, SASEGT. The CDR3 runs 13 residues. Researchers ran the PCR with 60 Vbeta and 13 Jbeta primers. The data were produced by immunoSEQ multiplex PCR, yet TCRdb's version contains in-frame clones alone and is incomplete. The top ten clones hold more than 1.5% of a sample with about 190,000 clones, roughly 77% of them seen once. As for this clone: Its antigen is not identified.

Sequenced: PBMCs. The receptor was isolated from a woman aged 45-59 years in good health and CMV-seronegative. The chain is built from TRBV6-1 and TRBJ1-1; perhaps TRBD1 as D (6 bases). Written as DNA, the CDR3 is TGTGCCAGCAGTGAAGGTTGGGGGCAGGAAGCTTTCTTT. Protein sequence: CASSEGWGQEAFF.